The sequence of this T cell receptor beta chain was determined in a study of blood T cell repertoires in COVID-19. Study-wide background: From the United States, Italy and Spain came samples of acute and convalescent COVID-19. T cells, B-cell-depleted T cells, or PBMCs supplied cDNA or gDNA.

This clone was recorded once. Methods used by the authors: Nucleated cell counts were estimated from reference gene primer amplification. Assay: immunoSEQ multiplex PCR; the TCRdb copy retains only in-frame clones and omits some. V and J calls and clone size are copied from that table; D and trimming were computed from the DNA. The sample holds roughly 250,000 clones; around 90% are singletons and the top ten take approximately 0.8%. The sequencing input was peripheral blood. The TCR comes from a man under 40 with COVID-19, enrolled during active disease.

CDR3 residues: CASSPLTANTEAFF. DNA of the CDR3: TGTGCCAGCAGCCCCCTGACAGCGAACACTGAAGCTTTCTTT. The chain couples TRBV6-5 to TRBJ1-1; D is possibly TRBD1 (5 bases). The germline V gene encodes CDR1 MNHEY and CDR2 SVGAGI. Trimming took 6 bases from V and 1 from J, leaving 12 bases between them. The CDR3 totals 14 residues.